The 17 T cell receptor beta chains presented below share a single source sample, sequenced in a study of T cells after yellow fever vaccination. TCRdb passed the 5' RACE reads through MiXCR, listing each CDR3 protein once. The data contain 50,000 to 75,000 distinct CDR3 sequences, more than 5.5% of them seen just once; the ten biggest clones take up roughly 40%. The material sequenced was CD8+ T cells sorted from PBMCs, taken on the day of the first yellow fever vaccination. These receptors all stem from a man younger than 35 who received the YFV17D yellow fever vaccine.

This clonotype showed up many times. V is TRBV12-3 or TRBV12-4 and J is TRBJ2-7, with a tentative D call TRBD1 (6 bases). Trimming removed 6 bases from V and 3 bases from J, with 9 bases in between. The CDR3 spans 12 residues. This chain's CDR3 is CASSRTVYEQYF. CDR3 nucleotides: TGTGCCAGCAGCCGGACAGTCTACGAGCAGTACTTC.

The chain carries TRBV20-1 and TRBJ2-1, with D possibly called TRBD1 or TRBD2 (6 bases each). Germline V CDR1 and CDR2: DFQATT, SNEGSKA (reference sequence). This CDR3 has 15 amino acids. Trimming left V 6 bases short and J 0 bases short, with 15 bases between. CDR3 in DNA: TGCAGTGCCGATGGACGGGGGCCCTCCTACAATGAGCAGTTCTTC. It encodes CSADGRGPSYNEQFF.

The CDR3 DNA reads TGTGCCAGCACCCCTTCCGAGGGGCCGAGCTCCTACGAGCAGTACTTC. This encodes CASTPSEGPSSYEQYF. The chain recombines TRBV13 with TRBJ2-7; D may be TRBD1 or TRBD2 (5 bases each). The CDR3 runs 16 residues. V was clipped by 7 bases and J by 0 bases, with 19 bases between them. The V gene's germline CDR1 is PRHDT and CDR2 FYEKMQ (reference sequence).

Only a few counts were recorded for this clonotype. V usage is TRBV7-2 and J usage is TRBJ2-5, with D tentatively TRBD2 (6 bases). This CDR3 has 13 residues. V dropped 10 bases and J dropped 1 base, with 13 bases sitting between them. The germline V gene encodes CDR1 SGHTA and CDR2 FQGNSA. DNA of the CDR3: TGTGCCACGGCGGGGCACCTCCAAGAGACCCAGTACTTC. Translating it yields CATAGHLQETQYF.

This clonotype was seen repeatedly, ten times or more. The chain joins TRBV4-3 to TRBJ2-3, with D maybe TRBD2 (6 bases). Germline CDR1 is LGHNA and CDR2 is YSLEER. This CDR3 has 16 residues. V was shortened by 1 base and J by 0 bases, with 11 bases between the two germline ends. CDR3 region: CASSQVGGGSTDTQYF. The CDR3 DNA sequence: TGCGCCAGCAGCCAAGTCGGGGGTGGGAGCACAGATACGCAGTATTTT.

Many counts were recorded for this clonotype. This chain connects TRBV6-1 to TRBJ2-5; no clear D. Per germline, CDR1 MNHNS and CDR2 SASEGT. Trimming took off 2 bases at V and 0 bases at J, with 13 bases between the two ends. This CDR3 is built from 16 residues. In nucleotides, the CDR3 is TGTGCCAGCAGTGAACACCAAGGAACGTACCAAGAGACCCAGTACTTC. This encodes CASSEHQGTYQETQYF.

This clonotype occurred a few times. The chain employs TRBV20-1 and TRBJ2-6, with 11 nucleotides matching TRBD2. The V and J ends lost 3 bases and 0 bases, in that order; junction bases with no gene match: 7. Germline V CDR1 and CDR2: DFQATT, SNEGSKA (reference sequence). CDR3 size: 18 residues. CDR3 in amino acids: CSARDGLAGLSGANVLTF. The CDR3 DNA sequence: TGCAGTGCTAGGGACGGACTAGCGGGTCTCTCTGGGGCCAACGTCCTGACTTTC.

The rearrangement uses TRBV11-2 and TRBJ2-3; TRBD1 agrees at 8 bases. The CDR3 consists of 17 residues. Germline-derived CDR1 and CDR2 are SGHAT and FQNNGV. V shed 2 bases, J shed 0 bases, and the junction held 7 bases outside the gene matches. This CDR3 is CASSLKGQVYSTDTQYF. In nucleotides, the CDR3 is TGTGCCAGCAGCTTAAAGGGACAGGTCTATAGCACAGATACGCAGTATTTT.

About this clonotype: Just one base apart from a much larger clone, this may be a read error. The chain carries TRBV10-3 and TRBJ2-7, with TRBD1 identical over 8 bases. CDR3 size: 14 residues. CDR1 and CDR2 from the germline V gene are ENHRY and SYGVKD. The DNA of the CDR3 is TGTGCCACCAGTGAGGACAGGGTCCTTGGGGAGCAGTACTTC. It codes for CATSEDRVLGEQYF.

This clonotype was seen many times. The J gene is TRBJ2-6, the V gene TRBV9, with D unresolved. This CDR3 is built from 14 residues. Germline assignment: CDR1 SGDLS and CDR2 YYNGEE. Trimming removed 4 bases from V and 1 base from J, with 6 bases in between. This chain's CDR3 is CASSPHSGANVLTF. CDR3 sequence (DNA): TGTGCCAGCAGCCCCCATTCTGGGGCCAACGTCCTGACTTTC.

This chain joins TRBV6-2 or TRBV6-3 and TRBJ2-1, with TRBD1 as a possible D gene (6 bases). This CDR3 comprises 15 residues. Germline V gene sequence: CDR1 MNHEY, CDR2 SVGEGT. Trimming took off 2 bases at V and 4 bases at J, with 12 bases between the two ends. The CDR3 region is CASSYDTQGYNEQFF. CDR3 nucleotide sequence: TGTGCCAGCAGTTACGATACCCAGGGGTACAATGAGCAGTTCTTC.

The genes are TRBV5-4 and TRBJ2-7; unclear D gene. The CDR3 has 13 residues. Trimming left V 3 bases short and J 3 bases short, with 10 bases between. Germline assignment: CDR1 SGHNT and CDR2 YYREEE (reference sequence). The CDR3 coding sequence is TGTGCCAGCAGCTATGGGATACTCTACGAGCAGTACGTC. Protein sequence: CASSYGILYEQYV.

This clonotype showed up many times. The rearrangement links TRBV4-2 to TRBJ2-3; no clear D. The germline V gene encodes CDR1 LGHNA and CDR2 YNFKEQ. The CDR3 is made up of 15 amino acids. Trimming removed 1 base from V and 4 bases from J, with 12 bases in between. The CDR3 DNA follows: TGTGCCAGCAGCCAAGGGGGTGGAGTTGCAGATACGCAGTATTTT. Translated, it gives CASSQGGGVADTQYF.

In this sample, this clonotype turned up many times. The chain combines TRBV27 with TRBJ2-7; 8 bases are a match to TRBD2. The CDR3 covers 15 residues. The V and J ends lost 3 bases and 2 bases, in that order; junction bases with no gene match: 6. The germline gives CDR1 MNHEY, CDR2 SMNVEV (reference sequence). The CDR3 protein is CASSLGSGGTYEQYF. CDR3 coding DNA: TGTGCCAGCAGTTTGGGGAGCGGGGGAACCTACGAGCAGTACTTC.

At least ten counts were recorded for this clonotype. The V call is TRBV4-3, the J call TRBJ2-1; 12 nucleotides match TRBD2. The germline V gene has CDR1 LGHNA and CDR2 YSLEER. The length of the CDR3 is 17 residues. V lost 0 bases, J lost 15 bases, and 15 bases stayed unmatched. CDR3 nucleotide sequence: TGCGCCAGCAGCCAAGATCTGGGGACTAGCGGGTTTGCGGTAAGGTTCTTC. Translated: CASSQDLGTSGFAVRFF.

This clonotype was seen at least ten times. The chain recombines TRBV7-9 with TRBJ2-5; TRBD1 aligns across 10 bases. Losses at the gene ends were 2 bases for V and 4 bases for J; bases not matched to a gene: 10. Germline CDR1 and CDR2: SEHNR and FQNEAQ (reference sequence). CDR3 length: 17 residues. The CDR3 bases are TGTGCCAGCAGCTTACCCGCCCCGACAGGGGGCGGAGAGACCCAGTACTTC. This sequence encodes CASSLPAPTGGGETQYF.

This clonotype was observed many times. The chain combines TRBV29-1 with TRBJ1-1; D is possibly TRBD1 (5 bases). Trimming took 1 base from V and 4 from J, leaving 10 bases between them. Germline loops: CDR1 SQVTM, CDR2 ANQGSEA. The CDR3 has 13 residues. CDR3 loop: CSVEGQPTTEAFF. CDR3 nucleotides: TGCAGCGTTGAAGGACAGCCGACCACTGAAGCTTTCTTT.